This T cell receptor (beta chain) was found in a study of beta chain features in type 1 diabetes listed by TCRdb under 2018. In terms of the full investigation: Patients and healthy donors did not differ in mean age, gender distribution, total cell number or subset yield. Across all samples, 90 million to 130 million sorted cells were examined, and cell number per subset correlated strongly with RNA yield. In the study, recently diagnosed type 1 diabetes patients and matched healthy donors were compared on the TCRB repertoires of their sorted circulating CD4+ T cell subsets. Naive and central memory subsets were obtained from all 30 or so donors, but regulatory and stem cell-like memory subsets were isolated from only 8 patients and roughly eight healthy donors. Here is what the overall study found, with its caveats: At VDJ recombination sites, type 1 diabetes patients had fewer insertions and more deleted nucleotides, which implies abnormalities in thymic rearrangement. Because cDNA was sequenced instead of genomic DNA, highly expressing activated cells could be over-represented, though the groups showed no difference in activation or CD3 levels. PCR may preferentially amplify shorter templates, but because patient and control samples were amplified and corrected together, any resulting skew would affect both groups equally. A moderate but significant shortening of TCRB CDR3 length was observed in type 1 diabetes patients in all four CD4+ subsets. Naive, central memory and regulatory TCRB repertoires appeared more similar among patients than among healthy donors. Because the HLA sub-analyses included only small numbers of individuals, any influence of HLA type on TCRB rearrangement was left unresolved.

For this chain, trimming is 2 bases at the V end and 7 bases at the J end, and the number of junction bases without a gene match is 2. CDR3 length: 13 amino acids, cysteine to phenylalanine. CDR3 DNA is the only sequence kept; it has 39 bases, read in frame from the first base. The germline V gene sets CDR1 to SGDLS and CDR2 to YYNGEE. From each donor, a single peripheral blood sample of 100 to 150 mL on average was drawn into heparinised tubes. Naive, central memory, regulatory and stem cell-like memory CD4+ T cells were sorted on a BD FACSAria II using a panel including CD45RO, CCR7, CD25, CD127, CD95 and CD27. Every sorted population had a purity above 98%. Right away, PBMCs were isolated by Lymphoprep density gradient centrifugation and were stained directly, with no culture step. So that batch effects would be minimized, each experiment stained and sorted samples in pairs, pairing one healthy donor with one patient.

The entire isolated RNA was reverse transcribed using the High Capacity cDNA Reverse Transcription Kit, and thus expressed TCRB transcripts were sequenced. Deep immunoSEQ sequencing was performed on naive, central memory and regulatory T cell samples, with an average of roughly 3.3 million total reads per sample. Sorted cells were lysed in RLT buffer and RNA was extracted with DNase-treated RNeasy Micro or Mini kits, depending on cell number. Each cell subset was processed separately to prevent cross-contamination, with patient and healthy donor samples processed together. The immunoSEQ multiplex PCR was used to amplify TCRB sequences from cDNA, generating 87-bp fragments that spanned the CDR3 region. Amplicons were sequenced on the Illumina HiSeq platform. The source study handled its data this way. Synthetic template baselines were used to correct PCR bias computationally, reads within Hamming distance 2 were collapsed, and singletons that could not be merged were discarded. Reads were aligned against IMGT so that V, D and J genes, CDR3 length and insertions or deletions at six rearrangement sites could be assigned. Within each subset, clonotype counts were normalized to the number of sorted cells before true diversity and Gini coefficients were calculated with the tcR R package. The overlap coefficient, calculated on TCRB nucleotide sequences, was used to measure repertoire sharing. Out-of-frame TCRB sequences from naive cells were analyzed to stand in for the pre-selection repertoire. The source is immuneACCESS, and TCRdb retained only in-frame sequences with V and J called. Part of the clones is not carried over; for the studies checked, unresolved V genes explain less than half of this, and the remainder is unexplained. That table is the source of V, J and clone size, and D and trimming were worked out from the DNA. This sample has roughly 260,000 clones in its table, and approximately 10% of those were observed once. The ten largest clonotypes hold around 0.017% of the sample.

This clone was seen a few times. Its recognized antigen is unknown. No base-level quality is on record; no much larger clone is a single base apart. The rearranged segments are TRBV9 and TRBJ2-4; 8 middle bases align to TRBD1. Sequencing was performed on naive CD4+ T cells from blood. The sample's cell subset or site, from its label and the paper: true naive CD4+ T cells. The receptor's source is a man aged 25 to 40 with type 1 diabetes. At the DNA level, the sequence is TGTGCCAGCAGCGTTGGACAGGGTAACATTCAGTACTTC. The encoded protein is CASSVGQGNIQYF. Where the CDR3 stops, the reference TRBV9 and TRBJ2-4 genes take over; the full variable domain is DSGVTQTPKHLITATGQRVTLRCSPRSGDLSVYWYQQSLDQGLQFLIQYYNGEERAKGNILERFSAQQFPDLHSELNLSSLELGDSALYFCASSVGQGNIQYFGAGTRLSVL.